Shown below are 26 T cell receptor beta chains from a single sample sequenced in a study of blood T cell repertoires in COVID-19. Assay: immunoSEQ multiplex PCR; the TCRdb copy retains only in-frame clones and omits some. The table shows fewer than 200,000 clones, with 70% to 85% occurring only once. Sequences were obtained from PBMCs or T cells enriched from blood (not recorded which). All receptors come from a man aged 45-65 years who had recovered from COVID-19.

This chain connects TRBV6-5 to TRBJ1-6; 7 bases align to TRBD1. CDR3 length: 13 amino acids. The ends lost 8 bases at V and 10 bases at J; junction bases unmatched: 8. Per the germline V gene, CDR1 is MNHEY and CDR2 is SVGAGI. The CDR3 spells CASSGQSVSPLHF. CDR3 nucleotides: TGTGCCAGCTCGGGACAGTCTGTCTCACCCCTCCACTTT.

The chain joins TRBV19 to TRBJ1-1; TRBD1 matches at 8 bases. The CDR3 is made up of 18 amino acids. J lost 0 bases, V lost 1 base, and 10 bases had no gene match. Germline CDR1 and CDR2: LNHDA and SQIVND (reference sequence). The CDR3 coding sequence is TGTGCCAGTAGTATAGGGGGACAGGCATTCGGGATGAACACTGAAGCTTTCTTT. Translating gives CASSIGGQAFGMNTEAFF.

The genes are TRBV3-1 (or the pseudogene TRBV3-2) and TRBJ2-1, with 7 bases matching TRBD2. The V segment lost 1 base and the J segment 16 bases; nucleotides outside the gene matches: 7. The germline V gene encodes CDR1 LGHDT and CDR2 YNNKEL (reference sequence). The CDR3 length is 12 residues. The CDR3 spells CASSQGVGRVFF. For the CDR3, the DNA is TGTGCCAGCAGCCAAGGCGTAGGGAGGGTATTCTTC.

The V call is TRBV5-6, the J call TRBJ2-7; 8 bases agree with TRBD2. Germline CDR1 is SGHDT and CDR2 is YYEEEE. There are 13 residues in the CDR3. V trimming: 0 bases; J trimming: 7 bases; junction bases outside the gene matches: 3. CDR3 sequence (DNA): TGTGCCAGCAGCTTGGGCCGGGAGGGGGAGCAGTACTTC. This encodes CASSLGREGEQYF.

The genes are TRBV7-2 and TRBJ2-4; D may be TRBD2 (5 bases). Germline assignment: CDR1 SGHTA and CDR2 FQGNSA. V lost 6 bases to trimming and J lost 8 bases, with 17 bases between them. The CDR3 length is 14 residues. CDR3 region: CASSQQSGSDIQYF. CDR3 bases: TGTGCCAGCAGTCAACAGAGCGGTTCGGACATTCAGTACTTC.

This clone was seen a few times. The chain is built from TRBV11-2 and TRBJ1-1; weak D call: TRBD1 (6 bases). Germline V gene sequence: CDR1 SGHAT, CDR2 FQNNGV. The CDR3 sequence is 16 residues long. Trimming took off 1 base at V and 4 bases at J, with 16 bases between the two ends. CDR3 region: CASSLGTGRRVTEAFF. CDR3 sequence (DNA): TGTGCCAGCAGCTTAGGCACAGGGCGGCGAGTCACTGAAGCTTTCTTT.

A single count supports this clone. This rearrangement joins TRBV27 to TRBJ1-3, with D possibly being TRBD1 (5 bases). The CDR3 has 16 amino acids. Germline V gene lookup returns CDR1 MNHEY and CDR2 SMNVEV (reference sequence). The V end was cut by 3 bases, the J end by 4 bases, with 16 bases between. For the CDR3, the DNA is TGTGCCAGCAGTTTGAACGATCCCCAGGGAGGAAACACCATATATTTT. It encodes CASSLNDPQGGNTIYF.

The V call is TRBV11-3, the J call TRBJ1-4; D is undetermined. V lost 2 bases, J lost 3 bases, and 22 bases lay in between. CDR1 and CDR2 from the germline V gene are SGHNT and YENEEA. This CDR3 is 19 amino acids long. The CDR3 DNA reads as TGTGCCAGCAGCTTACTCCAGACGTCCCATCCGAGGTCTAATGAAAAACTGTTTTTT. This gives the protein CASSLLQTSHPRSNEKLFF.

This chain links TRBV15 with TRBJ2-3, with a tentative D call TRBD2 (5 bases). CDR3 length: 15 residues. In germline, CDR1 is LNHNV, CDR2 YYDKDF (reference sequence). The V and J ends lost 5 bases and 1 base respectively, with 13 bases between them. The chain's CDR3 is CATSPIAPRTDTQYF. The CDR3 nucleotides are TGTGCCACCAGCCCAATAGCGCCCCGCACAGATACGCAGTATTTT.

The genes are TRBV10-3 and TRBJ2-1; TRBD2 matches 13 bases. The CDR3 covers 15 residues. CDR1 and CDR2 from the germline V gene are ENHRY and SYGVKD. V trimming: 6 bases; J trimming: 6 bases; junction bases outside the gene matches: 5. The chain's CDR3 is CAIRGLAGTPNEQFF. The CDR3 DNA reads TGTGCCATCAGGGGACTAGCGGGGACCCCCAATGAGCAGTTCTTC.

V is TRBV7-2 and J is TRBJ1-2; D is uncertain. V lost 4 bases to trimming and J lost 8 bases, with 17 bases between them. There are 14 residues in the CDR3. Germline V gene sequence: CDR1 SGHTA, CDR2 FQGNSA. The CDR3 loop reads CASSSTPTAGGYTF. CDR3 nucleotides: TGTGCCAGCAGCTCCACACCGACCGCCGGGGGCTACACCTTC.

The chain recombines TRBV7-2 with TRBJ2-7, with D perhaps matching TRBD1 (5 bases). This CDR3 has 14 amino acids. V was pared by 6 bases and J by 0 bases, with 12 bases between. Germline V gene sequence: CDR1 SGHTA, CDR2 FQGNSA. CDR3 DNA: TGTGCCAGCAGTTATGACAGTTACTCCTACGAGCAGTACTTC. This encodes CASSYDSYSYEQYF. Full variable domain (outside the CDR3, taken from reference TRBV7-2 and TRBJ2-7): GAGVSQSPSNKVTEKGKDVELRCDPISGHTALYWYRQSLGQGLEFLIYFQGNSAPDKSGLPSDRFSAERTGGSVSTLTIQRTQQEDSAVYLCASSYDSYSYEQYFGPGTRLTVT.

The gene calls are TRBV28 and TRBJ2-7; maybe TRBD2 (6 bases). The germline V gene has CDR1 MDHEN and CDR2 SYDVKM. Trimming shortened V by 3 bases and J by 1 base, and 19 bases separated the two germline ends. This CDR3 is built from 17 residues. The CDR3 is CASSFKGRGQRSYEQYF. CDR3 bases: TGTGCCAGCAGTTTTAAGGGGCGGGGTCAGCGTTCCTACGAGCAGTACTTC. Filled out from reference TRBV28 and TRBJ2-7, the complete variable domain reads DVKVTQSSRYLVKRTGEKVFLECVQDMDHENMFWYRQDPGLGLRLIYFSYDVKMKEKGDIPEGYSVSREKKERFSLILESASTNQTSMYLCASSFKGRGQRSYEQYFGPGTRLTVT.

V and J are TRBV24-1 and TRBJ2-1, with D perhaps matching TRBD1 (5 bases). Germline V CDR1 and CDR2: KGHDR, SFDVKD. This CDR3 comprises 15 residues. Deletions cut 4 bases from V and 6 bases from J, with 15 bases between. CDR3 DNA: TGTGCCACCAGTGAGACAGAGAATCTCTCCAATGAGCAGTTCTTC. Translated: CATSETENLSNEQFF.

Only one count was recorded for this clone. The chain uses TRBV12-3 or TRBV12-4 and TRBJ2-3; perhaps TRBD2 as D (6 bases). V was shortened by 6 bases and J by 6 bases, with 10 bases between the two germline ends. This CDR3 region has 12 residues. CDR3 nucleotides: TGTGCCAGCAGGGGGGGACTCGATACGCAGTATTTT. Amino acid sequence: CASRGGLDTQYF.

The gene calls are TRBV21-1 and TRBJ1-1. TRBV21-1 is classified as a pseudogene. CDR3 size: 13 residues. The CDR3 here is CASSNAFEVGAFF. Here the CDR3 DNA reads TGTGCCAGCAGCAACGCTTTCGAGGTGGGAGCTTTCTTT.

The rearrangement uses TRBV10-2 and TRBJ1-4; D is perhaps TRBD1 (5 bases). Trimming left V 5 bases short and J 7 bases short, with 14 bases between. CDR1 is WSHSY and CDR2 is SAAADI in the germline V gene. This CDR3 spans 14 amino acids. For the CDR3, the DNA is TGCGCCAGCAGTACAGGTGGCGTTAGTGAAAAACTGTTTTTT. This gives the protein CASSTGGVSEKLFF.

The genes are TRBV5-4 and TRBJ1-6; 7 bases match TRBD1. CDR1 SGHNT and CDR2 YYREEE come from the germline V gene (reference sequence). The ends lost 4 bases at V and 9 bases at J; junction bases unmatched: 10. CDR3 length: 15 residues. The CDR3: CASSSDRVAGSPLHF. CDR3 in DNA: TGTGCCAGCAGCAGCGACAGGGTGGCGGGTTCACCCCTCCACTTT. The complete variable domain, with remaining parts taken from reference TRBV5-4 and TRBJ1-6, reads ETGVTQSPTHLIKTRGQQVTLRCSSQSGHNTVSWYQQALGQGPQFIFQYYREEENGRGNFPPRFSGLQFPNYSSELNVNALELDDSALYLCASSSDRVAGSPLHFGNGTRLTVT.

The chain has TRBV9 and TRBJ2-5; 7 bases agree with TRBD2. Germline-derived CDR1 and CDR2 are SGDLS and YYNGEE. The CDR3 sequence is 15 residues long. V trimming: 3 bases; J trimming: 2 bases; junction bases outside the gene matches: 7. The DNA for the CDR3 is TGTGCCAGCAGCGCCCATGGGGAGGGACAAGAGACCCAGTACTTC. Translated, it gives CASSAHGEGQETQYF.

The chain has TRBV12-3 or TRBV12-4 and TRBJ2-5; 7 nucleotides match TRBD1. V lost 6 bases, J lost 1 base, and 2 bases stayed unmatched. This CDR3 has 13 amino acids. The CDR3: CASRRDSQETQYF. CDR3 DNA sequence: TGTGCCAGCAGACGGGACAGCCAAGAGACCCAGTACTTC.

The chain has TRBV28 and TRBJ1-1; D is unclear. Germline-derived CDR1 and CDR2 are MDHEN and SYDVKM. Trimming left V 2 bases short and J 1 base short, with 11 bases between. This CDR3 region has 15 residues. The CDR3 nucleotides read TGTGCCAGCAGTTTAGGGTCTCGGGGGAACACTGAAGCTTTCTTT. Amino acids: CASSLGSRGNTEAFF.

This rearrangement joins TRBV4-1 to TRBJ1-2, with 7 nucleotides matching TRBD1. The V gene end was trimmed by 5 bases and the J gene end by 0 bases; junction bases not matched to a gene: 9. The CDR3 has 16 residues. The germline CDR1 and CDR2 sequences are MGHRA and YSYEKL. The CDR3 DNA reads TGCGCCAGCAGCTCAACAGGGGCCCCCACTAACTATGGCTACACCTTC. Amino acids: CASSSTGAPTNYGYTF.

The rearrangement joins TRBV9 to TRBJ2-2; the match to TRBD1 covers 10 bases. Losses at the gene ends were 5 bases for V and 4 bases for J; bases not matched to a gene: 11. CDR3 length equals 17 residues. The germline V gene encodes CDR1 SGDLS and CDR2 YYNGEE. The CDR3 DNA sequence: TGTGCCAGCAGTATGGGGCATGGGACAGGGGCCACCGGGGAGCTGTTTTTT. Residues: CASSMGHGTGATGELFF.

The chain is built from TRBV6-5 and TRBJ2-7; D perhaps matches TRBD1 (5 bases). CDR3 length: 14 residues. The V gene's germline CDR1 is MNHEY and CDR2 SVGAGI. Trimming removed 4 bases from V and 0 bases from J, with 10 bases in between. In DNA form, the CDR3 reads TGTGCCAGCAGTTCCGACAGTAGCTCCTACGAGCAGTACTTC. Amino acids: CASSSDSSSYEQYF.

The chain joins TRBV7-2 to TRBJ2-3; D not certain. CDR1 is SGHTA, CDR2 FQGNSA, per germline. Trimming removed 3 bases from V and 3 bases from J, with 13 bases in between. CDR3 length: 15 residues. The CDR3 loop reads CASSFSAVGTDTQYF. CDR3 nucleotide sequence: TGTGCCAGCAGCTTCTCCGCGGTTGGGACAGATACGCAGTATTTT.

The V and J genes are TRBV11-1 and TRBJ2-5; D uncertain. The CDR3 runs 11 residues. V lost 6 bases, J lost 5 bases, and 7 bases lay in between. CDR1 is SGHAT, CDR2 FQDESV, per germline (reference sequence). CDR3 nucleotide sequence: TGTGCCAGCAGAGAGGTGGAGACCCAGTACTTC. Its protein product is CASREVETQYF.